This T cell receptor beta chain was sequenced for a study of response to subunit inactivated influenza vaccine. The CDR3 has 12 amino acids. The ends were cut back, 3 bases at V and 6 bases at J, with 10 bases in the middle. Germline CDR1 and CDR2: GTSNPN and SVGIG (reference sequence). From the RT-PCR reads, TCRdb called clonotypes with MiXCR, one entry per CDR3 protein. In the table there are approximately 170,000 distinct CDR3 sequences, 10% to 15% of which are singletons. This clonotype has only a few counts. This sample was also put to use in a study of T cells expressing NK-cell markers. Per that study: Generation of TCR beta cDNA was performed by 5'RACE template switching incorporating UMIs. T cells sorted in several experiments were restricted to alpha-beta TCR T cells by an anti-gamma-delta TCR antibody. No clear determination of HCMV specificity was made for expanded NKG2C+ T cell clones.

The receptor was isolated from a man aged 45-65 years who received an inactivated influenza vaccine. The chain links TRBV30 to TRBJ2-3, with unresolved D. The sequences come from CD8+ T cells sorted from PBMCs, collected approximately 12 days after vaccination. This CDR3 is CAWSALEDTQYF. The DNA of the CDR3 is TGTGCCTGGAGCGCCCTCGAGGATACGCAGTATTTT.